Described below is a single T cell receptor beta chain sequence and its context. This record comes from a study of blood T cell repertoires in COVID-19. Study-wide background: COVID-19 samples collected from the United States, Italy and Spain covered acute and convalescent phases. From T cells, B-cell-depleted T cells, or PBMCs came the material, which was cDNA or gDNA.

Source study methods: Using reference gene primer amplification, nucleated cell counts were estimated. Sequenced by immunoSEQ multiplex PCR; TCRdb stores in-frame clones only, minus some. Clonal size and the V and J genes are those of that table, whereas D and trimming came from the DNA. The repertoire holds roughly 410,000 clones, with 70% to 90% as singletons. Germline V CDR1 and CDR2: MNHEY, SVGAGI. CDR3 length equals 12 residues. The V end was cut by 2 bases, the J end by 4 bases, with 5 bases between. Seattle's cohort entered during active infection and was followed longitudinally. Material for sequencing was peripheral blood. The sequence was collected from a woman aged 55-70 years with COVID-19, enrolled during active disease. V and J are TRBV6-5 and TRBJ1-2; the D gene is possibly TRBD1 (5 bases). For the CDR3, the DNA is TGTGCCAGCAGTTACGACAGCTATGGCTACACCTTC. Protein product: CASSYDSYGYTF.